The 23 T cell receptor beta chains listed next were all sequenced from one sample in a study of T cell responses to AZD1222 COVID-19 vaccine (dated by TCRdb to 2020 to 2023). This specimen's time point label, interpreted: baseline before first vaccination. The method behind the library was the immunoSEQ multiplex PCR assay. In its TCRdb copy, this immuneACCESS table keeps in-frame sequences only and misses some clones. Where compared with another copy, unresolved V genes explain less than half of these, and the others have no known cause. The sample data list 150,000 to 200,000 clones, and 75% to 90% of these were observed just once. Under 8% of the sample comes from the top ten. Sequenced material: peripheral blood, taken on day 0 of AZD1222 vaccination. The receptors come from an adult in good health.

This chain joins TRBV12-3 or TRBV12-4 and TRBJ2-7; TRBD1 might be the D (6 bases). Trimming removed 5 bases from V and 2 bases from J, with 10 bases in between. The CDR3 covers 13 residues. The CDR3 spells CASSVQGPYEQYF. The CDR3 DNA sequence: TGTGCCAGCAGTGTACAGGGTCCCTACGAGCAGTACTTC.

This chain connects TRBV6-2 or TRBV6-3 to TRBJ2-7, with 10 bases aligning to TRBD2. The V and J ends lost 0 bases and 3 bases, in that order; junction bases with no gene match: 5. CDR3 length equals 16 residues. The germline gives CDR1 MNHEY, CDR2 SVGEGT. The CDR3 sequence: CASSYSTSGDLYEQYF. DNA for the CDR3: TGTGCCAGCAGTTACTCTACTAGCGGGGACCTCTACGAGCAGTACTTC.

CDR3 region: CASSEYGSYGYTF. As DNA, the CDR3 is TGTGCCAGCAGTGAATACGGCAGCTATGGCTACACCTTC. The V call is TRBV2, the J call TRBJ1-2; D call uncertain. Looked up from germline, CDR1 is SNHLY and CDR2 is FYNNEI. The CDR3 runs to 13 residues. V lost 2 bases to trimming and J lost 4 bases, with 8 bases between them.

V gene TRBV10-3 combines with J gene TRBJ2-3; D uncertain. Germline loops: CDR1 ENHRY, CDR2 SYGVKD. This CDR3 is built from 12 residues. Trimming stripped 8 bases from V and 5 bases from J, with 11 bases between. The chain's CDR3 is CAIGLTLDTQYF. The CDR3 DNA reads TGTGCCATCGGTTTAACACTAGATACGCAGTATTTT.

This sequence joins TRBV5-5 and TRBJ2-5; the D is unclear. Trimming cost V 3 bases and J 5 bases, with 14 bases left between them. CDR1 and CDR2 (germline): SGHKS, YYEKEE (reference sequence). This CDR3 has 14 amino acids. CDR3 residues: CASSYQGRAETQYF. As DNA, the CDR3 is TGTGCCAGCAGCTACCAAGGGCGTGCGGAGACCCAGTACTTC. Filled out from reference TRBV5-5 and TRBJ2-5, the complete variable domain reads DAGVTQSPTHLIKTRGQQVTLRCSPISGHKSVSWYQQVLGQGPQFIFQYYEKEERGRGNFPDRFSARQFPNYSSELNVNALLLGDSALYLCASSYQGRAETQYFGPGTRLLVL.

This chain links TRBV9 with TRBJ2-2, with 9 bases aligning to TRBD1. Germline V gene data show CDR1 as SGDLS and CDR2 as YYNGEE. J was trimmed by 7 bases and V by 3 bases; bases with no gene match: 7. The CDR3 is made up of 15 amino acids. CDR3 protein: CASSATGGRGGELFF. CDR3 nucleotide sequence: TGTGCCAGCAGCGCTACAGGGGGCAGGGGCGGGGAGCTGTTTTTT.

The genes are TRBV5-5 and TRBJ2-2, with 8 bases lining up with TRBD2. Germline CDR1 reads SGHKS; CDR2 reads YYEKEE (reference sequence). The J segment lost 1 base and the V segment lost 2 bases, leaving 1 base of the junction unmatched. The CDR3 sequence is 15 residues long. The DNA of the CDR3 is TGTGCCAGCAGCTTTAGCGGGGTGAACACCGGGGAGCTGTTTTTT. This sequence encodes CASSFSGVNTGELFF.

The CDR3 region has the DNA TGTGCCAGCAGCCAAGATACTCTGTCAGGGGGTTGGAACACTGAAGCTTTCTTT. Translating gives CASSQDTLSGGWNTEAFF. The chain couples TRBV3-1 (or the pseudogene TRBV3-2) to TRBJ1-1, with 7 bases matching TRBD1. The CDR3 sequence is 18 residues long. The ends lost 0 bases at V and 1 base at J; junction bases unmatched: 11. Germline V gives CDR1 LGHDT, CDR2 YNNKEL (reference sequence).

The CDR3 protein is CASRAGTAHNSPLHF. CDR3 nucleotides: TGTGCCAGCAGAGCAGGGACAGCCCATAATTCACCCCTCCACTTT. The rearrangement joins TRBV9 to TRBJ1-6, with 7 bases identical to TRBD1. Germline trimming cut 5 bases from V and 5 bases from J; bases unmatched to any gene: 7. Per the germline V gene, CDR1 is SGDLS and CDR2 is YYNGEE. The CDR3 runs 15 residues.

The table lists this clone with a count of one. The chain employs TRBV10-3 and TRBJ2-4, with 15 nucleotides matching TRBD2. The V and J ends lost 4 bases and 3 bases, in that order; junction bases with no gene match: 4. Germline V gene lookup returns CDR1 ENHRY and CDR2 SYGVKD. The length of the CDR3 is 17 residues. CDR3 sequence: CAISGGLAGGGKNIQYF. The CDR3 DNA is TGTGCCATCAGTGGTGGACTAGCGGGAGGGGGCAAAAACATTCAGTACTTC.

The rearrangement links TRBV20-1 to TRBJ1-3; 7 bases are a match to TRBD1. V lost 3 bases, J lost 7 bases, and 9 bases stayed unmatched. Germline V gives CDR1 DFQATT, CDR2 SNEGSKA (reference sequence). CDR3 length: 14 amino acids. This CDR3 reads CSASNQGGANTIYF. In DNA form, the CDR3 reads TGCAGTGCTAGTAACCAGGGGGGGGCGAACACCATATATTTT.

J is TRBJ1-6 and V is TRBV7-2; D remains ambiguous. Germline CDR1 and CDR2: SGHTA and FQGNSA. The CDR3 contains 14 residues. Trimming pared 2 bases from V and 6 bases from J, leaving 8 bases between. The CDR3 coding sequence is TGTGCCAGCAGCTTATCTGGGCTTAATTCACCCCTCCACTTT. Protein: CASSLSGLNSPLHF.

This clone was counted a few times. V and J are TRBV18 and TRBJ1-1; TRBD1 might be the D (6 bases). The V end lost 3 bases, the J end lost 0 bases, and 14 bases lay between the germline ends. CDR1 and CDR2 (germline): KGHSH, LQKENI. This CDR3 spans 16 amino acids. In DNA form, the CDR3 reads TGTGCCAGCTCACCGAGAGGGGGAAACATGAACACTGAAGCTTTCTTT. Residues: CASSPRGGNMNTEAFF.

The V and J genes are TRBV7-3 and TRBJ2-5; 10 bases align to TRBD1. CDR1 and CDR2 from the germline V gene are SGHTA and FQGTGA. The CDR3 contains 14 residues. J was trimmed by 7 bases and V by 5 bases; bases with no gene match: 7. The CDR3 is CASSPGQGFVTQYF. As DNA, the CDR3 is TGTGCCAGCAGCCCGGGACAGGGGTTCGTGACCCAGTACTTC.

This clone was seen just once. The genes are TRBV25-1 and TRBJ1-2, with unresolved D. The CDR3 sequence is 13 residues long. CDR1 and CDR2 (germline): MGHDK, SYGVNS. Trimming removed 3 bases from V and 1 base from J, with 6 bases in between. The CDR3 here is CASSDHRNYGYTF. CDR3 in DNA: TGTGCCAGCAGTGACCACCGTAACTATGGCTACACCTTC.

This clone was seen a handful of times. DNA of the CDR3: TGTGCCAGCAGTGACGCGGGAGGGTCCGATACGCAGTATTTT. Translation gives CASSDAGGSDTQYF. V gene TRBV6-4 combines with J gene TRBJ2-3, with 9 bases that match TRBD2. The CDR3 covers 14 residues. Germline V CDR1 and CDR2: MRHNA, SNTAGT. Trimming cost V 2 bases and J 6 bases; bases outside gene matches: 3.

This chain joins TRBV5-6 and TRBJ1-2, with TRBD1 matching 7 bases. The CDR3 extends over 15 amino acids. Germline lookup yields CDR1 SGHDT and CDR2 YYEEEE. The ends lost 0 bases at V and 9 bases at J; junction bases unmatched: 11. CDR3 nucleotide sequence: TGTGCCAGCAGCTTGGCTCCCCCTAACAGGGGAAGCTACACCTTC. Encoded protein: CASSLAPPNRGSYTF.

CDR3 sequence reads: CATKRDAGPYEQYF. CDR3 nucleotides: TGTGCCACCAAGAGAGACGCCGGCCCCTACGAGCAGTACTTC. V usage is TRBV6-1 and J usage is TRBJ2-7; D not certain. The germline CDR1 and CDR2 sequences are MNHNS and SASEGT. The CDR3 sequence is 14 residues long. The V end lost 10 bases, the J end lost 2 bases, and 18 bases lay between the germline ends.

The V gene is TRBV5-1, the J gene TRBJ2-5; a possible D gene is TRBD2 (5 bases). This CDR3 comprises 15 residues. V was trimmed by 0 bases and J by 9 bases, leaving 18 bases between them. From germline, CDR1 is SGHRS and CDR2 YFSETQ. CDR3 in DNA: TGCGCCAGCAGCTTGGGGATGAGGGATTTGGGCGCCCAGTACTTC. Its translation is CASSLGMRDLGAQYF. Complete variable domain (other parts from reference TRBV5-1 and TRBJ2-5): KAGVTQTPRYLIKTRGQQVTLSCSPISGHRSVSWYQQTPGQGLQFLFEYFSETQRNKGNFPGRFSGRQFSNSRSEMNVSTLELGDSALYLCASSLGMRDLGAQYFGPGTRLLVL.

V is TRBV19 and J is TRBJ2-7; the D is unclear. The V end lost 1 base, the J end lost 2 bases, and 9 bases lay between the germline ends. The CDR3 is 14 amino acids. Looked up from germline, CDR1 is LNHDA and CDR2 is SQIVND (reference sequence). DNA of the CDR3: TGTGCCAGTAGTATAGGGGCGCCGGCCTACGAGCAGTACTTC. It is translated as CASSIGAPAYEQYF.

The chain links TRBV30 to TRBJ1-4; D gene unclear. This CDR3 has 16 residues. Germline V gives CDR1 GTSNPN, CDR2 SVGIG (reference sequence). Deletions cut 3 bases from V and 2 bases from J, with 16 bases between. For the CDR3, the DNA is TGTGCCTGGAGCCTCGCGGGAGTCGGGACTAATGAAAAACTGTTTTTT. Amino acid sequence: CAWSLAGVGTNEKLFF.

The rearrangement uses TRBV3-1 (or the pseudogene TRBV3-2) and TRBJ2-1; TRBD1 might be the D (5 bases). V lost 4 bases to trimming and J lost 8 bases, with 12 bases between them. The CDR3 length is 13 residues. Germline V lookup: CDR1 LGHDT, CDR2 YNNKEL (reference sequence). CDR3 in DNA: TGTGCCAGCAGCCGAGCTAGGGGTGATGAGCAGTTCTTC. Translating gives CASSRARGDEQFF.

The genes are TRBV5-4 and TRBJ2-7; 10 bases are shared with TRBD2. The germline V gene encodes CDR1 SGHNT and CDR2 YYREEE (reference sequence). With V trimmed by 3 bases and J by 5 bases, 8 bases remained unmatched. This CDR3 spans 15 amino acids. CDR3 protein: CASSSSRLAGHEQYF. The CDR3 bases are TGTGCCAGCAGCTCCTCAAGACTAGCGGGTCACGAGCAGTACTTC.